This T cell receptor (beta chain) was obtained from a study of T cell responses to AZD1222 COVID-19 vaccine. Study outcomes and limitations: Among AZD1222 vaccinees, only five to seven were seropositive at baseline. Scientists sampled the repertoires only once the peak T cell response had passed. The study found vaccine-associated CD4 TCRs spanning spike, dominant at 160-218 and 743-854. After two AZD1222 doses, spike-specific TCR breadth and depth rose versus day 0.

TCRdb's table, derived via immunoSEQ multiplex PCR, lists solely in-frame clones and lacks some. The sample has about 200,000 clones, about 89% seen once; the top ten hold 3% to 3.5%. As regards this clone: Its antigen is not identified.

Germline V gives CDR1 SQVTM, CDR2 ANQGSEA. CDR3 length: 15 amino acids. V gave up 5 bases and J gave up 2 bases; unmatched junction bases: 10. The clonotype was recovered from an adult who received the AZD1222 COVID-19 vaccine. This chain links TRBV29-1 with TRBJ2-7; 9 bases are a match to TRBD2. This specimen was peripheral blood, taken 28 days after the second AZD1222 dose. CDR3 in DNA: TGCAGCGTTTTGGTGGTGCCTAGCGGGGCCTACGAGCAGTACTTC. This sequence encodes CSVLVVPSGAYEQYF.